The 15 T cell receptor beta chains in this list originate from one sample, sequenced in a study of blood T cell repertoires in COVID-19. Using immunoSEQ multiplex PCR, the repertoire was profiled, and TCRdb retains in-frame clones only, with some absent. The profile shows around 99,000 clones, 75% to 90% of them singletons. Material for sequencing was peripheral blood. These receptors all stem from a human donor in a cohort sampled during active COVID-19.

A single count supports this clone. The chain is built from TRBV6-2 or TRBV6-3 and TRBJ2-7; the match to TRBD2 covers 9 bases. J lost 4 bases, V lost 0 bases, and 1 base had no gene match. The CDR3 spans 14 residues. Germline V lookup: CDR1 MNHEY, CDR2 SVGEGT. In nucleotides, the CDR3 is TGTGCCAGCAGTTACTCGACTAGCGGTTACGAGCAGTACTTC. Its protein product is CASSYSTSGYEQYF.

The genes are TRBV7-2 and TRBJ2-7; D perhaps matches TRBD2 (6 bases). Germline CDR1 SGHTA, CDR2 FQGNSA. The V end was cut by 5 bases, the J end by 4 bases, with 12 bases between. This CDR3 spans 13 amino acids. The CDR3: CASSAGLKYEQYF. As DNA, the CDR3 is TGTGCCAGCAGCGCGGGACTGAAATACGAGCAGTACTTC.

The V gene is TRBV11-2, the J gene TRBJ2-7; TRBD1 might be the D (6 bases). The CDR3 sequence is 19 residues long. Germline CDR1 reads SGHAT; CDR2 reads FQNNGV. V lost 5 bases and J 0 bases, leaving 26 bases between the germline ends. CDR3 region: CASSGMFRTEGVGSYEQYF. The CDR3 nucleotides read TGTGCCAGCAGCGGGATGTTCCGGACAGAGGGTGTGGGCTCCTACGAGCAGTACTTC.

The V and J genes are TRBV11-2 and TRBJ2-2, with 12 bases aligning to TRBD2. CDR1 SGHAT and CDR2 FQNNGV come from the germline V gene. V trimming: 3 bases; J trimming: 5 bases; junction bases outside the gene matches: 1. This CDR3 is 15 amino acids long. CDR3 DNA sequence: TGTGCCAGCAGCTTCGGACTAGCGGGAACCGGGGAGCTGTTTTTT. Translation: CASSFGLAGTGELFF.

This clone was observed a few times. The chain's CDR3 is CASSRDRSGGYTF. The CDR3, as DNA: TGTGCCAGCAGCCGAGACAGGAGTGGTGGCTACACCTTC. The chain joins TRBV7-9 to TRBJ1-2; perhaps TRBD1 as D (6 bases). The CDR3 is made up of 13 amino acids. The germline V gene encodes CDR1 SEHNR and CDR2 FQNEAQ (reference sequence). The ends were cut back, 5 bases at V and 7 bases at J, with 14 bases in the middle.

V gene TRBV11-2 combines with J gene TRBJ2-3, with a possible D match to TRBD2 (5 bases). V shed 5 bases and J shed 2 bases, with 26 bases lying between them. CDR1 is SGHAT and CDR2 is FQNNGV in the germline V gene. This CDR3 contains 19 residues. The CDR3 loop reads CASSLHSGLNPPNTDTQYF. The DNA for the CDR3 is TGTGCCAGCAGCCTACACTCGGGATTGAATCCACCTAACACAGATACGCAGTATTTT.

The chain couples TRBV4-3 to TRBJ2-3; 12 bases fit TRBD2. The CDR3 has 16 residues. V was clipped by 0 bases and J by 6 bases; unmatched bases: 4. Germline CDR1 and CDR2: LGHNA and YSLEER. The CDR3 nucleotides read TGCGCCAGCAGCCAAGATCTAGCGGGAGGGTCTGATACGCAGTATTTT. Its translation: CASSQDLAGGSDTQYF.

The J gene is TRBJ2-7, the V gene TRBV19; D is undetermined. Trimming left V 4 bases short and J 7 bases short, with 20 bases between. The CDR3 has 15 residues. Germline V gives CDR1 LNHDA, CDR2 SQIVND (reference sequence). The CDR3 DNA is TGTGCCAGTAGTAATCGTAATAACTTAGTTCGGGAGCAGTACTTC. Its translation: CASSNRNNLVREQYF.

This chain uses TRBV4-1 with TRBJ2-2; possible D gene TRBD1, 6 bases. V lost 1 base and J 5 bases, leaving 29 bases between the germline ends. CDR3 size: 21 residues. Germline lookup yields CDR1 MGHRA and CDR2 YSYEKL. The CDR3 is CASSQAHAPRTGRVGTGELFF. CDR3 bases: TGCGCCAGCAGCCAAGCCCACGCCCCACGCACAGGGAGAGTGGGGACCGGGGAGCTGTTTTTT.

This chain connects TRBV5-6 to TRBJ2-7; tentatively, D is TRBD1 (6 bases). Germline lookup yields CDR1 SGHDT and CDR2 YYEEEE. The CDR3 length is 12 residues. V shed 7 bases and J shed 5 bases, with 13 bases lying between them. The DNA for the CDR3 is TGTGCCAGCTGGGGGCAGGGGCACGAGCAGTACTTC. Protein sequence: CASWGQGHEQYF.

The rearrangement joins TRBV5-1 to TRBJ2-7, with a weak D call TRBD2 (6 bases). The V end lost 0 bases, the J end lost 3 bases, and 10 bases lay between the germline ends. Germline V gives CDR1 SGHRS, CDR2 YFSETQ. The CDR3 contains 14 residues. The CDR3 bases are TGCGCCAGCAGCTTGGACGGGAGTATCTACGAGCAGTACTTC. This sequence encodes CASSLDGSIYEQYF.

The chain employs TRBV21-1 and TRBJ1-2; the tabulated D call, TRBD1, remains unverified against the DNA. TRBV21-1 is termed a pseudogene. This CDR3 comprises 18 residues. In DNA form, the CDR3 reads TGTGCCAGCAGCTCTCCCCGGCTAGGGGGCAGAACTAACTATGGCTACACCTTC. Protein product: CASSSPRLGGRTNYGYTF.

The V call is TRBV19, the J call TRBJ1-2, with D possibly matching TRBD1 (6 bases). CDR1 LNHDA and CDR2 SQIVND come from the germline V gene (reference sequence). The length of the CDR3 is 13 residues. The V end was cut by 5 bases, the J end by 4 bases, with 11 bases between. The CDR3 coding sequence is TGTGCCAGTAGTCCAGGGGACGTCTATGGCTACACCTTC. Translated: CASSPGDVYGYTF.

This clone was observed a few times. J is TRBJ2-1 and V is TRBV29-1; the match to TRBD1 covers 8 bases. CDR3 length: 11 amino acids. The J segment lost 7 bases and the V segment lost 8 bases, leaving 4 bases of the junction unmatched. The V gene's germline CDR1 is SQVTM and CDR2 ANQGSEA. CDR3 in DNA: TGCAGCTCCCGGACAGGGAATGAGCAGTTCTTC. As protein: CSSRTGNEQFF.

The V and J genes are TRBV27 and TRBJ2-7, with TRBD1 matching 8 bases. The CDR3 runs to 18 residues. CDR1 MNHEY and CDR2 SMNVEV come from the germline V gene (reference sequence). Unmatched junction bases numbered 16, after V lost 4 bases and J lost 2 bases. The CDR3: CASSYRKTPTGAPYEQYF. The DNA for the CDR3 is TGTGCCAGCAGTTACCGCAAAACCCCGACAGGGGCCCCCTACGAGCAGTACTTC.